The clone carrying this TCR beta chain was seen a few times. Its antigen is not identified. This CDR3 has 13 residues. Deletions cut 3 bases from V and 0 bases from J, with 5 bases between. The data originate from a study of Ad26.COV2.S vaccination and SARS-CoV-2 variants. General observations from the study: Once vaccination had occurred, spike-specific CD8+ and CD4+ T cell responses reportedly showed substantial breadth. Non-spike TCR breadth did not differ much between vaccine and placebo recipients. Among vaccine recipients, spike-specific TCR breadth exceeded that of placebo recipients.

Here immunoSEQ multiplex PCR was the method, and the copy in TCRdb shows in-frame clones only, minus some. The table lists about 350,000 clones, about 90% of them singletons. The sequence was obtained from a human donor who had recovered from COVID-19. The chain carries TRBV12-3 or TRBV12-4 and TRBJ1-1, with D unclear. The sample was peripheral blood, taken after recovery from COVID-19. This CDR3 is CASSLEMNTEAFF. The CDR3 DNA is TGTGCCAGCAGTTTGGAGATGAACACTGAAGCTTTCTTT.